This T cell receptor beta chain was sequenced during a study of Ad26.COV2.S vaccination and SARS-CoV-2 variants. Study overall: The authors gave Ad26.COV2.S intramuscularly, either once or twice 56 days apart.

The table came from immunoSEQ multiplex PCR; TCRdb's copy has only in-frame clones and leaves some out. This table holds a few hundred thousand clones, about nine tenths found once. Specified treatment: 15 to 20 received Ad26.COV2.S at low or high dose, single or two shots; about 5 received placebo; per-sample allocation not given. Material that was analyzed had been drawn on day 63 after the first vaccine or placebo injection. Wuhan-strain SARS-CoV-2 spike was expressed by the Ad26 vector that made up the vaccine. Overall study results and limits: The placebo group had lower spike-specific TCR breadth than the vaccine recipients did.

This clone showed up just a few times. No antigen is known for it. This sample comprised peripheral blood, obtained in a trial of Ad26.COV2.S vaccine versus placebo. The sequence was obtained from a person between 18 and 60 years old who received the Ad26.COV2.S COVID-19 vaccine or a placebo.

CDR3 region: CASSFGQGKPQHF. Here the CDR3 DNA reads TGTGCCAGCAGTTTTGGACAGGGGAAGCCCCAGCATTTT. The V and J genes are TRBV27 and TRBJ1-5; 9 bases are a match to TRBD1. This CDR3 comprises 13 residues. The germline V gene encodes CDR1 MNHEY and CDR2 SMNVEV (reference sequence). V lost 3 bases, J lost 8 bases, and 2 bases stayed unmatched.